One and the same sample provided the 12 T cell receptor beta chains below, sequenced in a study of CD8+CD57+ T cells in acquired aplastic anemia. The template for TCR beta VDJ and CDR3 sequence profiling was genomic DNA. TCRdb reprocessed the reads with MiXCR, giving one entry per CDR3 protein. Of 450,000 to 550,000 distinct CDR3 sequences listed, approximately 33% are singletons. Patients who underwent sequencing had shown CD8+CD57+ cell expansion by flow cytometry. Specimen: sorted CD4+, CD8+, or CD8+CD57+ T cells (not recorded which) from PBMCs. The receptors were gathered from a human donor with aplastic anemia.

The V and J genes are TRBV15 and TRBJ1-2, with D hard to call. V was pared by 4 bases and J by 6 bases, with 9 bases between. The CDR3 contains 12 residues. The germline V gene has CDR1 LNHNV and CDR2 YYDKDF (reference sequence). The chain's CDR3 is CATSTDRNGYTF. CDR3 coding DNA: TGTGCCACCAGCACCGATCGTAATGGCTACACCTTC.

The chain has TRBV20-1 and TRBJ1-6, with 12 bases aligning to TRBD1. Germline-derived CDR1 and CDR2 are DFQATT and SNEGSKA (reference sequence). Trimming removed 3 bases from V and 1 base from J; junction bases left unmatched: 7. This CDR3 has 18 residues. The CDR3 nucleotides read TGCAGTGCTAGCCCCCGGGACAGGGGGCTATCCTATAATTCACCCCTCCACTTT. Translated, it gives CSASPRDRGLSYNSPLHF.

This clonotype has a count of ten or more. The chain combines TRBV6-5 with TRBJ2-7; 7 bases agree with TRBD2. The V segment lost 2 bases and the J segment 5 bases; nucleotides outside the gene matches: 6. Germline-derived CDR1 and CDR2 are MNHEY and SVGAGI. This CDR3 has 14 residues. The CDR3: CASSYAGEGHEQYF. The DNA for the CDR3 is TGTGCCAGCAGTTACGCGGGAGAAGGCCACGAGCAGTACTTC.

The rearrangement uses TRBV7-3 and TRBJ1-4; 10 bases map to TRBD1. CDR3 length equals 14 residues. Germline lookup yields CDR1 SGHTA and CDR2 FQGTGA. Trimming at V came to 5 bases and at J to 7 bases, leaving 4 bases not matched to a gene. CDR3 region: CASSATGGAEKLFF. CDR3 bases: TGTGCCAGCAGCGCGACAGGGGGCGCTGAAAAACTGTTTTTT.

The chain joins TRBV7-3 to TRBJ2-1; 9 bases are shared with TRBD1. Germline V CDR1 and CDR2: SGHTA, FQGTGA. V shed 2 bases and J 15 bases; nucleotides not matched to a gene: 14. The CDR3 sequence is 15 residues long. CDR3 protein: CASSLAPGQGMFRFF. The CDR3 DNA follows: TGTGCCAGCAGCTTAGCCCCGGGACAGGGAATGTTTCGGTTCTTC.

This clonotype was found many times. This chain's CDR3 is CASSQEHRQVSSPLHF. The CDR3 DNA is TGCGCCAGCAGCCAAGAACATCGACAGGTTTCTTCACCCCTCCACTTT. The chain is built from TRBV4-3 and TRBJ1-6; the D gene is possibly TRBD1 (6 bases). Trimming removed 0 bases at V and 9 bases at J, with 15 bases between. The germline CDR1 and CDR2 sequences are LGHNA and YSLEER. This CDR3 has 16 amino acids.

This chain links TRBV5-6 with TRBJ2-7; 7 bases align to TRBD1. Per the germline V gene, CDR1 is SGHDT and CDR2 is YYEEEE. With V trimmed by 1 base and J by 1 base, 11 bases remained unmatched. The CDR3 sequence is 17 residues long. The DNA for the CDR3 is TGTGCCAGCAGCTTGAACCTCCGAGGACAGGAGTCCTACGAGCAGTACTTC. It yields the protein CASSLNLRGQESYEQYF. Drawing the rest from reference TRBV5-6 and TRBJ2-7, the complete variable domain is DAGVTQSPTHLIKTRGQQVTLRCSPKSGHDTVSWYQQALGQGPQFIFQYYEEEERQRGNFPDRFSGHQFPNYSSELNVNALLLGDSALYLCASSLNLRGQESYEQYFGPGTRLTVT.

The V and J genes are TRBV29-1 and TRBJ2-1, with 9 bases identical to TRBD2. CDR1 is SQVTM, CDR2 ANQGSEA, per germline. This CDR3 is built from 15 residues. J was trimmed by 6 bases and V by 5 bases; bases with no gene match: 11. The CDR3 nucleotides are TGCAGCGTTCGGGGAAAGGGACTAGCAGGCAATGAGCAGTTCTTC. It is translated as CSVRGKGLAGNEQFF.

This clonotype was picked up many times. The V call is TRBV24-1, the J call TRBJ1-1, with a possible D match to TRBD1 (6 bases). The ends were cut back, 3 bases at V and 1 base at J, with 8 bases in the middle. This CDR3 region has 14 residues. CDR1 and CDR2 from the germline V gene are KGHDR and SFDVKD. As DNA, the CDR3 is TGTGCCACCAGTGATGGACAGCCGAACACTGAAGCTTTCTTT. Residues: CATSDGQPNTEAFF.

The genes are TRBV20-1 and TRBJ2-1; 8 bases fit TRBD2. Trimming took 5 bases from V and 4 from J; bases not matched to a gene: 4. The CDR3 has 13 amino acids. The germline V gene encodes CDR1 DFQATT and CDR2 SNEGSKA (reference sequence). The CDR3 spells CSAHRGRYNEQFF. The CDR3, as DNA: TGCAGTGCTCACCGCGGGAGGTACAATGAGCAGTTCTTC.

The chain uses TRBV10-3 and TRBJ1-4; 9 nucleotides agree with TRBD1. CDR3 size: 17 residues. The germline CDR1 and CDR2 sequences are ENHRY and SYGVKD. The trim removed 10 bases at V and 5 bases at J, leaving 17 bases unmatched. The CDR3: CATSGTGTARGNEKLFF. CDR3 DNA sequence: TGTGCCACCAGCGGGACAGGGACGGCCCGGGGCAATGAAAAACTGTTTTTT.

This clonotype came up many times. CDR3 sequence reads: CASSIDRGPYEQYF. In nucleotides, the CDR3 is TGTGCCAGTAGTATCGACAGGGGACCCTACGAGCAGTACTTC. The chain joins TRBV19 to TRBJ2-7, with TRBD1 identical over 8 bases. The CDR3 contains 14 residues. Germline V CDR1 and CDR2: LNHDA, SQIVND (reference sequence). V trimming: 3 bases; J trimming: 2 bases; junction bases outside the gene matches: 3. The full variable domain, its missing parts supplied by reference TRBV19 and TRBJ2-7, is DGGITQSPKYLFRKEGQNVTLSCEQNLNHDAMYWYRQDPGQGLRLIYYSQIVNDFQKGDIAEGYSVSREKKESFPLTVTSAQKNPTAFYLCASSIDRGPYEQYFGPGTRLTVT.